A selection of T cell receptor beta chains follows, all from one sample in a study of blood T cell repertoires in COVID-19. Data came from immunoSEQ multiplex PCR; TCRdb stores just in-frame clones and leaves some out. The table lists about 73,000 clones, 89% of them singletons, with approximately 8.9% in the top ten. Source material: peripheral blood. Source of these receptors: a man aged 80 or over with acute or convalescent COVID-19. Each CDR3 is given with its conserved first and last residue. Each record gives: J gene, V gene, CDR3 protein.

J gene: TRBJ2-7; V gene: TRBV5-4; CDR3 protein: CASTHSGGRPYEQYF
J gene: TRBJ1-1; V gene: TRBV10-3; CDR3 protein: CAISTGGENTEAFF
J gene: TRBJ1-4; V gene: TRBV19; CDR3 protein: CASSPTGTVNEKLFF
J gene: TRBJ1-1; V gene: TRBV18; CDR3 protein: CASSPPLRQQNTEAFF
J gene: TRBJ2-6; V gene: TRBV6-6; CDR3 protein: CASSQLRTGGAGANVLTF
J gene: TRBJ1-1; V gene: TRBV3-1/TRBV3-2; CDR3 protein: CASSQDSGGTEAFF
J gene: TRBJ1-2; V gene: TRBV18; CDR3 protein: CASSPRTGSHGYTF
J gene: TRBJ1-2; V gene: TRBV6-5; CDR3 protein: CASSYRGKGNYGYTF
J gene: TRBJ1-5; V gene: TRBV7-2; CDR3 protein: CASSLLNQPQHF
J gene: TRBJ1-5; V gene: TRBV5-8; CDR3 protein: CASRGQGNQPQHF
J gene: TRBJ1-1; V gene: TRBV14; CDR3 protein: CASSQVSTEAFF
J gene: TRBJ2-5; V gene: TRBV15; CDR3 protein: CATSRRDRKETQYF
J gene: TRBJ1-6; V gene: TRBV5-6; CDR3 protein: CASSRRQGLHSPLHF